Below are 26 T cell receptor beta chains sequenced from a single sample in a study of cytomegalovirus exposure and HLA in healthy donors. Both 60 Vbeta primers and 13 Jbeta primers went into the PCR. Method: immunoSEQ multiplex PCR; TCRdb's copy keeps in-frame clones and lacks some. The sample shows 73,000 or so clones, about 81% of them seen only once. Source material: PBMCs. The receptors stem from a human donor in good health.

The rearrangement uses TRBV18 and TRBJ1-5, with 7 positions matching TRBD1. This CDR3 spans 16 amino acids. CDR1 and CDR2 (germline): KGHSH, LQKENI. After removal of 5 bases from V and 2 bases from J, the junction contained 9 bases not matched to a gene. The CDR3 DNA reads TGTGCCAGCTCAGACGTACAGGGGCTTGGCAATCAGCCCCAGCATTTT. Translating it yields CASSDVQGLGNQPQHF.

The genes are TRBV2 and TRBJ2-5; the D gene is possibly TRBD1 (6 bases). The CDR3 runs 13 residues. V lost 7 bases and J 3 bases, leaving 12 bases between the germline ends. CDR1 SNHLY and CDR2 FYNNEI come from the germline V gene. CDR3 protein: CASNNRAEETQYF. DNA for the CDR3: TGTGCCAGCAACAACAGGGCCGAAGAGACCCAGTACTTC.

V and J are TRBV2 and TRBJ2-1; D possibly corresponds to TRBD1 (6 bases). V was trimmed by 7 bases and J by 6 bases, leaving 16 bases between them. This CDR3 has 14 residues. Germline V gives CDR1 SNHLY, CDR2 FYNNEI. The CDR3 sequence is CASTEWGQFNEQFF. CDR3 in DNA: TGTGCCAGCACCGAATGGGGGCAGTTCAATGAGCAGTTCTTC.

The chain links TRBV9 to TRBJ2-3; 12 bases align to TRBD2. Germline CDR1 SGDLS, CDR2 YYNGEE. The CDR3 runs to 16 residues. The V segment lost 4 bases and the J segment 3 bases; nucleotides outside the gene matches: 6. The CDR3 DNA reads as TGTGCCAGCAGCCCAAGACTAGCGGGGGTGACAGATACGCAGTATTTT. Amino acid sequence: CASSPRLAGVTDTQYF.

This clone was seen more than once but under ten times. The chain carries TRBV11-3 and TRBJ2-1; 10 bases are shared with TRBD2. Looked up from germline, CDR1 is SGHNT and CDR2 is YENEEA. J was trimmed by 10 bases and V by 5 bases; bases with no gene match: 11. CDR3 size: 15 residues. The CDR3 protein is CASSPDSGGPREQFF. The CDR3 nucleotides read TGTGCCAGCAGCCCCGATAGCGGGGGGCCTCGGGAGCAGTTCTTC.

The J gene is TRBJ1-1, the V gene TRBV11-2; D gene ambiguous. Germline V gene sequence: CDR1 SGHAT, CDR2 FQNNGV. Trimming cost V 3 bases and J 11 bases, with 16 bases left between them. The CDR3 length is 13 residues. CDR3 in DNA: TGTGCCAGCAGCTTTAGCCGGGGAAGCGAGGCTTTCTTT. Protein: CASSFSRGSEAFF.

Written as DNA, the CDR3 is TGCGCCAGCAGCAGGGACAGTGATCTACATGGCTACACCTTC. Translation: CASSRDSDLHGYTF. The chain joins TRBV5-1 to TRBJ1-2; 7 nucleotides align to TRBD1. J was trimmed by 6 bases and V by 4 bases; bases with no gene match: 9. The CDR3 covers 14 residues. Germline CDR1 reads SGHRS; CDR2 reads YFSETQ.

The chain recombines TRBV10-1 with TRBJ1-6; unclear D gene. The CDR3 has 15 amino acids. Trimming took 6 bases from V and 9 from J, leaving 18 bases between them. Germline loops: CDR1 WNHNN, CDR2 SYGVQD (reference sequence). The chain's CDR3 is CASREDLSAGSPLHF. CDR3 nucleotides: TGCGCCAGCAGGGAGGACCTTTCCGCGGGTTCACCCCTCCACTTT.

The chain links TRBV7-9 to TRBJ2-7, with 14 bases aligning to TRBD2. Germline V gene lookup returns CDR1 SEHNR and CDR2 FQNEAQ (reference sequence). Unmatched junction bases numbered 3, after V lost 5 bases and J lost 0 bases. This CDR3 region has 16 residues. CDR3 nucleotides: TGTGCCAGCAGCGCAGGACTAGCGGGGGGCTCCTACGAGCAGTACTTC. Amino acids: CASSAGLAGGSYEQYF.

The chain couples TRBV16 to TRBJ1-2; perhaps TRBD1 as D (6 bases). This CDR3 has 14 residues. V was pared by 5 bases and J by 9 bases, with 19 bases between. Germline V gene sequence: CDR1 KGHSY, CDR2 FQNENV. CDR3 in amino acids: CASSIQVAQGSYTF. The DNA of the CDR3 is TGTGCCAGCAGCATTCAGGTCGCGCAGGGGAGCTACACCTTC.

The rearrangement joins TRBV11-3 to TRBJ2-2; D is possibly TRBD2 (5 bases). CDR3 length: 17 amino acids. Trimming pared 2 bases from V and 4 bases from J, leaving 17 bases between. Germline V gene lookup returns CDR1 SGHNT and CDR2 YENEEA. The CDR3 DNA reads TGTGCCAGCAGCTTAACGGGGTCGGGGTTGGGCACCGGGGAGCTGTTTTTT. Translated, it gives CASSLTGSGLGTGELFF. Supplemented by reference TRBV11-3 and TRBJ2-2, the full variable domain reads EAGVVQSPRYKIIEKKQPVAFWCNPISGHNTLYWYLQNLGQGPELLIRYENEEAVDDSQLPKDRFSAERLKGVDSTLKIQPAELGDSAVYLCASSLTGSGLGTGELFFGEGSRLTVL.

This clone was picked up a small number of times. The V and J genes are TRBV9 and TRBJ2-3; tentatively, D is TRBD1 (6 bases). The CDR3 is 15 amino acids. The germline V and J ends were trimmed by 3 bases and 1 base, with 12 bases remaining between them. Germline V gene lookup returns CDR1 SGDLS and CDR2 YYNGEE. This CDR3 is CASSARDTRTDTQYF. The CDR3 nucleotides are TGTGCCAGCAGCGCGAGGGACACCCGCACAGATACGCAGTATTTT.

This rearrangement joins TRBV2 to TRBJ2-2; D uncertain. The CDR3 totals 14 residues. Trimming took off 8 bases at V and 6 bases at J, with 16 bases between the two ends. The V gene's germline CDR1 is SNHLY and CDR2 FYNNEI. CDR3 protein: CASFQGGVPGELFF. The CDR3 region has the DNA TGTGCCAGCTTTCAAGGTGGAGTTCCCGGGGAGCTGTTTTTT.

This rearrangement joins TRBV9 to TRBJ1-1, with TRBD1 identical over 10 bases. This CDR3 comprises 14 residues. Germline lookup yields CDR1 SGDLS and CDR2 YYNGEE. The V and J ends lost 0 bases and 7 bases, in that order; junction bases with no gene match: 3. This CDR3 reads CASSVGTGGDEAFF. DNA of the CDR3: TGTGCCAGCAGCGTAGGGACAGGGGGGGATGAAGCTTTCTTT. The full variable domain, completed using reference TRBV9 and TRBJ1-1, is DSGVTQTPKHLITATGQRVTLRCSPRSGDLSVYWYQQSLDQGLQFLIQYYNGEERAKGNILERFSAQQFPDLHSELNLSSLELGDSALYFCASSVGTGGDEAFFGQGTRLTVV.

This chain links TRBV6-5 with TRBJ1-4; TRBD1 might be the D (6 bases). The germline V gene encodes CDR1 MNHEY and CDR2 SVGAGI. The germline V and J ends were trimmed by 6 bases and 8 bases, with 16 bases remaining between them. The CDR3 runs 14 residues. CDR3: CASRGGGVGEKLFF. CDR3 DNA: TGTGCCAGCAGAGGCGGGGGCGTTGGCGAAAAACTGTTTTTT.

Here the CDR3 DNA reads TGTGCCAGCAAACCCCCCCGGGGTGCTGAAGCTTTCTTT. It encodes CASKPPRGAEAFF. This sequence joins TRBV27 and TRBJ1-1; D gene ambiguous. CDR3 length: 13 amino acids. The germline V gene has CDR1 MNHEY and CDR2 SMNVEV (reference sequence). Trimming removed 7 bases at V and 6 bases at J, with 15 bases between.

The V gene is TRBV15, the J gene TRBJ1-2, with TRBD1 identical over 9 bases. Trimming cost V 6 bases and J 7 bases; bases outside gene matches: 15. The CDR3 has 16 residues. Germline V gene sequence: CDR1 LNHNV, CDR2 YYDKDF (reference sequence). The CDR3 region is CATRNAGTGFSRGYTF. The DNA of the CDR3 is TGTGCCACCAGAAACGCCGGGACAGGGTTTTCGCGTGGCTACACCTTC.

This chain links TRBV21-1 with TRBJ2-2; the table's D call, TRBD1, has no DNA check behind it. TRBV21-1 is annotated as a pseudogene. CDR3 size: 17 residues. The CDR3 loop is CASSRQTGCSNTGELFF. As DNA, the CDR3 is TGTGCCAGCAGCCGCCAGACAGGGTGTTCGAACACCGGGGAGCTGTTTTTT.

As regards this clone: The DNA is left out, because the CDR3 cannot be placed on it with certainty; the CDR3 is given as TCRdb lists it. V and J are TRBV19 and TRBJ2-2; whether TRBD1, the table's D call, matches the DNA was not checked. The V gene's germline CDR1 is LNHDA and CDR2 SQIVND (reference sequence). The CDR3 is 16 amino acids in total, end residues counted. The chain's CDR3 is CASSMDRGRRAGELFF.

The chain carries TRBV19 and TRBJ2-1; 7 nucleotides agree with TRBD2. The junction had 9 bases not matched to a gene; V was cut back by 4 bases and J by 0 bases. There are 17 residues in the CDR3. Germline V lookup: CDR1 LNHDA, CDR2 SQIVND (reference sequence). The chain's CDR3 is CASSKFSSGDSYNEQFF. CDR3 DNA sequence: TGTGCCAGTAGTAAATTTAGCAGCGGGGACTCCTACAATGAGCAGTTCTTC.

This sequence joins TRBV4-2 and TRBJ2-2; 9 bases align to TRBD2. The CDR3 contains 16 residues. Germline V gives CDR1 LGHNA, CDR2 YNFKEQ. J lost 5 bases, V lost 0 bases, and 4 bases had no gene match. CDR3 in amino acids: CASSQEGGGATGELFF. Written as DNA, the CDR3 is TGTGCCAGCAGCCAAGAAGGCGGGGGGGCAACCGGGGAGCTGTTTTTT.

As DNA, the CDR3 is TGCGCCAGCAACCAAGGACAGGGTCGGAGCTATGGCTACACCTTC. Translating it yields CASNQGQGRSYGYTF. This chain uses TRBV5-1 with TRBJ1-2, with TRBD1 identical over 8 bases. Germline loops: CDR1 SGHRS, CDR2 YFSETQ. The CDR3 runs 15 residues. Trimming cost V 6 bases and J 4 bases; bases outside gene matches: 11.

This chain uses TRBV5-1 with TRBJ1-3, with D possibly TRBD1 on 5 matching bases. The CDR3 totals 15 residues. Per germline, CDR1 SGHRS and CDR2 YFSETQ. Trimming stripped 6 bases from V and 2 bases from J, with 15 bases between. The DNA for the CDR3 is TGCGCCAGCACCCGGGCGGGGGAACCTGGAAACACCATATATTTT. Translating it yields CASTRAGEPGNTIYF.

This chain connects TRBV10-1 to TRBJ2-1; D gene unclear. From germline, CDR1 is WNHNN and CDR2 SYGVQD (reference sequence). CDR3 length: 14 residues. Trimming stripped 4 bases from V and 0 bases from J, with 7 bases between. The CDR3 DNA reads TGCGCCAGCAGTGCTGCGAGCTCCTACAATGAGCAGTTCTTC. It encodes CASSAASSYNEQFF.

This clone was detected a few times. In nucleotides, the CDR3 is TGTGCCATCAGTGAGTCGGGAGGCAGGGGGCAGATGAACACTGAAGCTTTCTTT. It encodes CAISESGGRGQMNTEAFF. J is TRBJ1-1 and V is TRBV10-3, with 8 bases matching TRBD1. Germline V CDR1 and CDR2: ENHRY, SYGVKD. V lost 0 bases, J lost 0 bases, and 9 bases stayed unmatched. The CDR3 runs 18 residues.

On this clone itself: This sample also contains other DNA sequences that code for the same CDR3. The chain couples TRBV6-5 to TRBJ2-7, with TRBD1 matching 11 bases. The CDR3 runs to 15 residues. The V gene end was trimmed by 2 bases and the J gene end by 1 base; junction bases not matched to a gene: 1. Germline loops: CDR1 MNHEY, CDR2 SVGAGI. The CDR3 bases are TGTGCCAGCAGTTACAGGGACAGGGGGTCCTACGAGCAGTACTTC. It encodes CASSYRDRGSYEQYF.